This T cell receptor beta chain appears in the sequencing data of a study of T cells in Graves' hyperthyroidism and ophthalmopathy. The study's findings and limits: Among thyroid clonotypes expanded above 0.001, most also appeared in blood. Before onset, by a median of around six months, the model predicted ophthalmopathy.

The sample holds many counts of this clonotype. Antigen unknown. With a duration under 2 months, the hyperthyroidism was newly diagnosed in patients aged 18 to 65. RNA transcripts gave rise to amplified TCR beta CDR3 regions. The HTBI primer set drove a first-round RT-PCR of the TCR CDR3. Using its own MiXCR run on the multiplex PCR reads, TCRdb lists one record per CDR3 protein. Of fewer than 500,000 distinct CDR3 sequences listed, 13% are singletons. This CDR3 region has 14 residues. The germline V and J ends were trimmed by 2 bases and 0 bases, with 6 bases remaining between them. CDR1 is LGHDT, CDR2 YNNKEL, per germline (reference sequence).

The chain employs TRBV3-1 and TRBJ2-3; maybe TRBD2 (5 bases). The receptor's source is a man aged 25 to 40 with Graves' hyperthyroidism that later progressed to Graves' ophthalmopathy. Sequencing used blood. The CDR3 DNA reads TGTGCCAGCAGCCAATCGGGAAGCACAGATACGCAGTATTTT. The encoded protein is CASSQSGSTDTQYF.